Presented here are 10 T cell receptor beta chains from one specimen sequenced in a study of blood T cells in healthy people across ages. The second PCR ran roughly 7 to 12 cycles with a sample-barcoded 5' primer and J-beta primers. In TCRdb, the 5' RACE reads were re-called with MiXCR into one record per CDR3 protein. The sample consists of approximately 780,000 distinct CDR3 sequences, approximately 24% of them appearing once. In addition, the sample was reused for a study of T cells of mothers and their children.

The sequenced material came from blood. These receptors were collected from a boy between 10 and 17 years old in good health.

The CDR3 reads CATKPPVGEYTGELFF. The CDR3 DNA is TGTGCCACCAAACCTCCCGTCGGAGAATACACCGGGGAGCTGTTTTTT. This chain links TRBV6-6 with TRBJ2-2; D ambiguous. Trimming took off 10 bases at V and 3 bases at J, with 21 bases between the two ends. CDR3 size: 16 residues. Germline-derived CDR1 and CDR2 are MNHNY and SVGAGI (reference sequence).

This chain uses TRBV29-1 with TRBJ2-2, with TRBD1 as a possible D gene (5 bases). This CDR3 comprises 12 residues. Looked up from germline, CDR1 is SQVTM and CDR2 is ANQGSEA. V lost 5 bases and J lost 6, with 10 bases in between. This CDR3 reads CSVLWGPGELFF. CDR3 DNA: TGCAGCGTTCTATGGGGCCCCGGGGAGCTGTTTTTT.

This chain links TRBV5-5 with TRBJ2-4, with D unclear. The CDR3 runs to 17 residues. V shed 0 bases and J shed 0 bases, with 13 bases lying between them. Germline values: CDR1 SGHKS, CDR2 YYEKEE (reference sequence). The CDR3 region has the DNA TGTGCCAGCAGCTTGGCCGTTGTGGTTCTAGCCAAAAACATTCAGTACTTC. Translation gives CASSLAVVVLAKNIQYF.

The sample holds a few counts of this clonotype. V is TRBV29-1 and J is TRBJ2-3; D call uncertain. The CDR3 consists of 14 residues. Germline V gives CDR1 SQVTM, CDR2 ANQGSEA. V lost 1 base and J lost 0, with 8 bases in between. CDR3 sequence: CSVEGQASTDTQYF. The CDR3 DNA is TGCAGCGTTGAAGGGCAGGCTAGCACAGATACGCAGTATTTT.

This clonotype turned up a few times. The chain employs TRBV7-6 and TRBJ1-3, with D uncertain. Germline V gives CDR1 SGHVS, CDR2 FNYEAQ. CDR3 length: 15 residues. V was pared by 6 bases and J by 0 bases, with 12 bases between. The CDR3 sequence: CASSYTIDSGNTIYF. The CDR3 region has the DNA TGTGCCAGCAGTTACACTATCGACTCTGGAAACACCATATATTTT.

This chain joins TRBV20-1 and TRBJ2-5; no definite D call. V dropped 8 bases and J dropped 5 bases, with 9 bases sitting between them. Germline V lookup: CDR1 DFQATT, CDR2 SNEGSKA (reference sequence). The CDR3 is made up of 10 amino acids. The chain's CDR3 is CSLSRETQYF. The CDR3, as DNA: TGCAGTTTGAGCAGGGAGACCCAGTACTTC.

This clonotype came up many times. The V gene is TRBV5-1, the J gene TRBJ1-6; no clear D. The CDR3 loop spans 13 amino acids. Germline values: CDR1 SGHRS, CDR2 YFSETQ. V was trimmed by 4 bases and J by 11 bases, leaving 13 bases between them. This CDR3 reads CASSPAGETPLHF. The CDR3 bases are TGCGCCAGCAGCCCCGCCGGGGAGACACCCCTCCACTTT.

CDR3: CATSDPSRGLGEQYF. DNA for the CDR3: TGTGCCACCAGTGACCCGTCCAGGGGGCTTGGCGAGCAGTACTTC. The chain uses TRBV24-1 and TRBJ2-7; TRBD1 matches 8 bases. The V and J ends lost 4 bases and 6 bases, in that order; junction bases with no gene match: 10. The germline V gene has CDR1 KGHDR and CDR2 SFDVKD. The CDR3 covers 15 residues.

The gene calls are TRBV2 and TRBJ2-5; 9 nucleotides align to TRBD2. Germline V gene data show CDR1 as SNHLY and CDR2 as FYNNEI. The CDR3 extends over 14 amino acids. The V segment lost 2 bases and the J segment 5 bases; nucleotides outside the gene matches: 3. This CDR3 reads CASSENSGGETQYF. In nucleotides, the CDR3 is TGTGCCAGCAGTGAAAATAGCGGGGGTGAGACCCAGTACTTC.

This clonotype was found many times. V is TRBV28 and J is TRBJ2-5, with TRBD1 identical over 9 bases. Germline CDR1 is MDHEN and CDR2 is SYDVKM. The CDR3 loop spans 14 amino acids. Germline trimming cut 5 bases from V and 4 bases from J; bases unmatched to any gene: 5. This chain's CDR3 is CASSKGQGRETQYF. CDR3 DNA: TGTGCCAGCAGTAAAGGACAGGGGAGAGAGACCCAGTACTTC.